Listed below are T cell receptor beta chains from one sample, sequenced in a study of CD8 T cells in Susac syndrome. TCRdb processed the immunoSEQ multiplex PCR reads anew with MiXCR; each CDR3 protein has one entry. The table records 200,000 or so distinct CDR3 sequences, approximately 95% of them present only once. Sequencing input: CD8+ T cells from PBMCs. The source of these receptors is a human donor with Susac syndrome. CDR3s include the opening cysteine and the closing phenylalanine or tryptophan. A D gene is named only where the DNA matches it firmly. Some rows have no size entry. The others give once, few or many, or a class for an expanded clone.

j_call,v_call,clone_size,d_call,cdr3_aa,cdr3_nt
TRBJ2-1,TRBV5-6,once,NA,CASSPGRLYNEQFF,TGTGCCAGCAGCCCCGGGCGGCTCTACAATGAGCAGTTCTTC
TRBJ2-7,TRBV30,NA,TRBD1,CAWSWDREEEQYF,TGTGCCTGGAGTTGGGACAGGGAGGAAGAGCAGTACTTC
TRBJ2-7,TRBV20-1,NA,NA,CSAIRHEQYF,TGCAGTGCCATACGTCACGAGCAGTACTTC
TRBJ2-5,TRBV20-1,NA,TRBD2,CSASPTRGWRETQYF,TGCAGTGCTTCCCCCACGCGGGGGTGGCGAGAGACCCAGTACTTC
TRBJ2-1,TRBV3-1,once,TRBD2,CASSQEFRTSGNNEQFF,TGTGCCAGCAGCCAAGAATTCCGGACTAGCGGTAACAATGAGCAGTTCTTC
TRBJ2-1,TRBV12-3/TRBV12-4,NA,TRBD2,CASRGTSTGGHNEQFF,TGTGCCAGCAGGGGGACTAGCACCGGGGGGCACAATGAGCAGTTCTTC
TRBJ1-5,TRBV19,NA,NA,CASSIEGYSNQPQHF,TGTGCCAGTAGTATAGAAGGGTATAGCAATCAGCCCCAGCATTTT
TRBJ2-7,TRBV6-5,NA,NA,CASRPSSYEQYF,TGTGCCAGCAGACCTTCCTCCTACGAGCAGTACTTC
TRBJ2-7,TRBV20-1,NA,TRBD2,CSADRLAGGFEQYF,TGCAGTGCTGACAGACTAGCGGGGGGCTTCGAGCAGTACTTC
TRBJ2-3,TRBV29-1,once,TRBD2,CSVEGLADNTDTQYF,TGCAGCGTTGAAGGTCTAGCGGACAACACAGATACGCAGTATTTT
TRBJ2-5,TRBV3-1,NA,NA,CASSQGVETQYF,TGTGCCAGCAGCCAAGGTGTAGAGACCCAGTACTTC
TRBJ2-3,TRBV9,NA,NA,CASSVQAGLGTDTQYF,TGTGCCAGCAGCGTTCAGGCCGGGCTTGGCACAGATACGCAGTATTTT
TRBJ1-5,TRBV19,NA,NA,CASSGHSNQPQHF,TGTGCCAGTAGTGGACACAGCAATCAGCCCCAGCATTTT
TRBJ2-5,TRBV15,once,NA,CATSRASKQETQYF,TGTGCCACCAGCAGAGCCTCAAAACAAGAGACCCAGTACTTC
TRBJ1-1,TRBV7-9,NA,NA,CASSFDTSGDTEAFF,TGTGCCAGCAGCTTTGACACATCCGGAGACACTGAAGCTTTCTTT
TRBJ2-5,TRBV30,NA,TRBD2,CAWTRGTSAQETQYF,TGTGCCTGGACTAGGGGGACTAGCGCCCAAGAGACCCAGTACTTC
TRBJ2-7,TRBV13,NA,NA,CASSSSRDGYSYEQYF,TGTGCCAGCAGCTCGTCCCGGGACGGCTACTCCTACGAGCAGTACTTC
TRBJ1-2,TRBV5-6,NA,NA,CASSPGQGIYGYTF,TGTGCCAGCAGCCCGGGACAAGGAATCTATGGCTACACCTTC
TRBJ1-2,TRBV6-1,NA,NA,CASRDSYDYGYTF,TGTGCCAGCAGAGACAGCTATGACTATGGCTACACCTTC
TRBJ2-4,TRBV11-2,NA,TRBD1,CASSLAQGAKNIQYF,TGTGCCAGCAGCTTAGCACAGGGGGCCAAAAACATTCAGTACTTC
TRBJ1-5,TRBV7-8,NA,NA,CASSFEGLDSNQPQHF,TGTGCCAGCAGCTTCGAGGGACTGGACAGCAATCAGCCCCAGCATTTT
TRBJ1-1,TRBV20-1,NA,NA,CSAHRDIITGAFF,TGCAGTGCTCACCGGGACATAATAACTGGGGCTTTCTTT
TRBJ2-1,TRBV29-1,NA,TRBD2,CSTRDRGDGYNEQFF,TGCAGCACCCGAGATCGGGGGGACGGCTACAATGAGCAGTTCTTC
TRBJ2-1,TRBV5-1,NA,TRBD1,CASSARQGMKNEQFF,TGCGCCAGCAGCGCGAGACAGGGTATGAAGAATGAGCAGTTCTTC
TRBJ2-6,TRBV3-1,NA,NA,CASGTGANVLTF,TGTGCCAGCGGCACTGGGGCCAACGTCCTGACTTTC
TRBJ2-5,TRBV7-9,NA,NA,CASSLSLAFETQYF,TGTGCCAGCAGCTTAAGCCTAGCTTTCGAGACCCAGTACTTC
TRBJ2-1,TRBV5-6,once,TRBD2,CASSSAGVSDEQFF,TGTGCCAGCAGCTCCGCGGGGGTCAGCGATGAGCAGTTCTTC
TRBJ2-1,TRBV27,NA,TRBD2,CASSFLNGGDNEQFF,TGTGCCAGCAGTTTTCTTAATGGGGGGGACAATGAGCAGTTCTTC
TRBJ2-5,TRBV3-1,NA,NA,CASSQESGLVKTQYF,TGTGCCAGCAGCCAAGAATCTGGGTTGGTAAAGACCCAGTACTTC
TRBJ2-1,TRBV20-1,NA,TRBD2,CSARDLHSSGRAYEQFF,TGCAGTGCTAGAGATCTGCACTCTAGCGGGAGGGCTTATGAGCAGTTCTTC
TRBJ2-4,TRBV18,NA,NA,CASSPEWQGAKNIQYF,TGTGCCAGCTCACCAGAATGGCAGGGAGCCAAAAACATTCAGTACTTC
TRBJ2-5,TRBV7-8,once,NA,CASSLGQGSTQYF,TGTGCCAGCAGCTTAGGTCAGGGGTCGACCCAGTACTTC
TRBJ2-1,TRBV27,NA,TRBD1,CASSLPRQGYNEQFF,TGTGCCAGCAGCCTCCCAAGACAGGGATACAATGAGCAGTTCTTC
TRBJ2-3,TRBV29-1,NA,NA,CSVEERGMGTDTQYF,TGCAGCGTTGAAGAGAGAGGGATGGGCACAGATACGCAGTATTTT
TRBJ1-3,TRBV9,NA,NA,CASSSGGGNTIYF,TGTGCCAGCAGCTCCGGGGGCGGAAACACCATATATTTT
TRBJ2-1,TRBV18,NA,NA,CASSPGYFSSYNEQFF,TGTGCCAGCTCACCTGGTTATTTCAGCTCCTACAATGAGCAGTTCTTC
TRBJ1-2,TRBV7-2,NA,NA,CASSGAGPSRGYTF,TGTGCCAGCTCCGGGGCAGGGCCTTCTCGGGGCTACACCTTC
TRBJ1-2,TRBV6-5,few,NA,CASSPSHSSPYGYTF,TGTGCCAGCAGCCCTTCCCACAGTTCCCCTTATGGCTACACCTTC
TRBJ1-2,TRBV23-1,NA,NA,CASSQRSGSYGYTF,TGCGCCAGCAGTCAACGCTCGGGCAGCTATGGCTACACCTTC
TRBJ1-5,TRBV7-9,NA,NA,CASSPLGTAGPQHF,TGTGCCAGCAGCCCCTTAGGGACCGCGGGACCCCAGCATTTT
TRBJ2-5,TRBV4-1,NA,TRBD2,CASSRIIAGGPQETQYF,TGCGCCAGCAGCCGAATAATAGCGGGAGGACCCCAAGAGACCCAGTACTTC
TRBJ2-7,TRBV5-4,once,NA,CASSLDSLNEQYF,TGTGCCAGCAGCTTGGACAGTCTAAACGAGCAGTACTTC
TRBJ2-5,TRBV2,NA,NA,CASSTTELTETQYF,TGTGCCAGCAGCACTACGGAGTTAACAGAGACCCAGTACTTC
TRBJ2-7,TRBV2,NA,NA,CASIPRGSYEQYF,TGTGCCAGCATCCCCCGGGGATCCTACGAGCAGTACTTC
TRBJ1-2,TRBV6-5,NA,TRBD1,CASSYGQGLPGYTF,TGTGCCAGCAGTTACGGACAGGGGCTTCCTGGCTACACCTTC
TRBJ2-4,TRBV6-5,NA,TRBD1,CASTSGQGANIQYF,TGTGCCAGCACCTCCGGACAGGGGGCAAACATTCAGTACTTC
TRBJ2-2,TRBV12-3/TRBV12-4,few,NA,CASSPLTGELFF,TGTGCCAGCAGTCCTTTAACCGGGGAGCTGTTTTTT
TRBJ2-7,TRBV20-1,NA,NA,CSARVLREGSSYEQYF,TGCAGTGCTAGAGTTTTGAGAGAGGGGAGCTCCTACGAGCAGTACTTC
TRBJ1-1,TRBV7-3,NA,NA,CASSLVLGDLDALSF,TGTGCCAGCAGCTTAGTCTTAGGGGACCTTGACGCTCTCTCATTT
TRBJ2-2,TRBV4-1,NA,NA,CASSQPPGELFF,TGCGCCAGCAGCCAACCTCCCGGGGAGCTGTTTTTT
TRBJ2-5,TRBV2,NA,NA,CASSEAGPLKTQYF,TGTGCCAGCAGTGAAGCAGGACCACTCAAGACCCAGTACTTC
TRBJ1-2,TRBV30,once,TRBD1,CAWGLGGGAGYGYTF,TGTGCCTGGGGACTGGGAGGGGGCGCAGGATATGGCTACACCTTC
TRBJ1-1,TRBV6-5,NA,NA,CASSNGQFNTEAFF,TGTGCCAGCAGTAACGGACAGTTTAACACTGAAGCTTTCTTT
TRBJ2-3,TRBV4-1,once,TRBD2,CASSQEGGGRDTQYF,TGCGCCAGCAGCCAAGAGGGCGGGGGGAGAGATACGCAGTATTTT
TRBJ2-7,TRBV5-1,NA,NA,CASSWSTDEQYF,TGCGCCAGCAGCTGGAGCACCGACGAGCAGTACTTC
TRBJ1-1,TRBV19,once,TRBD1,CASSIPRGQSTEAFF,TGTGCCAGTAGTATACCCAGGGGGCAGAGCACTGAAGCTTTCTTT
TRBJ2-2,TRBV7-3,NA,TRBD2,CASSLTPGSGSVTGELFF,TGTGCCAGCAGCTTAACTCCAGGAAGCGGGAGTGTCACCGGGGAGCTGTTTTTT